This T cell receptor (beta chain) was sequenced in a study of T cell responses to AZD1222 COVID-19 vaccine. The table came from immunoSEQ multiplex PCR; TCRdb's copy has only in-frame clones and leaves some out. Of around 210,000 clones in the sample, about 94% are singletons; the top ten hold over 1.5%. As regards this clone: As yet, its antigen is unknown.

Looked up from germline, CDR1 is LNHNV and CDR2 is YYDKDF (reference sequence). V was pared by 0 bases and J by 0 bases, with 9 bases between. The CDR3 runs to 15 residues. Broader study findings: Close to half of all spike-specific TCRs reportedly target regions of the variants that are unmutated. Repertoire sampling happened only post peak T cell response. An increase in Spike-specific TCR breadth and depth was observed after two AZD1222 doses. At baseline, just five to seven AZD1222 recipients tested seropositive.

The sample here was peripheral blood, taken 28 days after the second dose of the MenACWY control vaccine. The source of this sequence is an adult who received the MenACWY meningococcal vaccine as a control. The genes are TRBV15 and TRBJ2-7; D call uncertain. CDR3 amino acids: CATSRDLGSSYEQYF. CDR3 DNA: TGTGCCACCAGCAGAGATCTTGGCAGCTCCTACGAGCAGTACTTC.